This T cell receptor (beta chain) was retrieved from a study of OX40 agonist ivuxolimab in advanced cancers. Turning to the overall study: The costimulatory receptor OX40 (CD134) was targeted by ivuxolimab, a fully human IgG2 agonistic monoclonal antibody. Intravenous ivuxolimab was administered to patients every 2 weeks at six dose levels: 0.01, 0.1, 0.3, 1.5, 3 and 10 mg/kg. Of the 50 to 55 dose-escalation patients, hepatocellular carcinoma was present in around 20, melanoma in about 15, renal cell carcinoma in 9 and head and neck cancer in 9. In the dose-escalation cohort, roughly four fifths of patients were male, and the mean age was roughly 60 years, with a range of about 23 to 85. Patients were allowed to have had prior anti-PD-1, anti-PD-L1 or anti-CTLA-4 therapy, and around two fifths of the dose-escalation patients had been treated with checkpoint inhibitors. Partial responses occurred in three dose-escalation patients: two with cutaneous melanoma and one with hepatocellular carcinoma. The point of sequencing TCRbeta in the periphery was to test whether ivuxolimab changed TCR sequence diversity and drove clonal T-cell expansion. The paper covers the monotherapy dose-escalation part of the phase I ivuxolimab trial, which included N ≈ 54 patients.

Overall study results and their limits: The antigen specificity of the clonally expanded peripheral T cells was not determined. In partial responders in the 0.1-3.0 mg/kg groups, normalized peripheral clonal expansion was found to be among the lowest, especially among CD8+ T cells. Low levels of normalized T-cell clonal expansion were also seen in some nonresponding patients. After ivuxolimab, CD8+ T cells had more expanded clones than CD4+ T cells on average. At doses of 0.1 to 3.0 mg/kg, clonal expansion of both CD4+ and CD8+ T cells in blood was seen between baseline and week 6.

Patients with a history of autoimmune disease or receiving systemic immunosuppression were excluded from the trial. In every dose cohort, peripheral blood was drawn for TCR sequencing at baseline, cycle 4 day 1, and cycle 7 day 1. The samples were drawn from a first-in-human, open-label, multicenter phase I dose-escalation trial of ivuxolimab. Adults with locally advanced or metastatic head and neck squamous cell, hepatocellular, melanoma or renal cell carcinoma were enrolled in the trial. Before TCR sequencing, CD4+ T cells and CD8+ T cells from peripheral blood were sorted into separate populations. For sequencing of the TCRbeta CDR3 region, genomic DNA was extracted from the sorted cells. The immunoSEQ Assay was used to sequence the TCRbeta CDR3 regions. The source is immuneACCESS, and TCRdb retained only in-frame sequences with V and J called. Part of the clones is not carried over; for the studies checked, unresolved V genes explain less than half of this, and the remainder is unexplained. The sample table shows some 67,000 clones, and approximately 80% are seen once. The ten largest clones add up to 5.5% to 6% of the sample.

V was cut back by 5 bases and J by 0 bases, leaving a gap of 8 bases between them. Including cysteine and phenylalanine, the CDR3 has 15 amino acids. This entry keeps only the CDR3 DNA: 45 bases, framed from base 1. CDR1 and CDR2 (SGHVS, FQNEAQ) derive from the germline V gene. With regard to this clone: What this receptor recognizes is not known. No clone much larger than this one lies a single base away; base qualities are absent.

The chain couples TRBV7-8 to TRBJ2-6, with no confident D gene call. Material: CD4+ or CD8+ T cells sorted from blood, obtained in a trial of the OX40 agonist ivuxolimab. This clonotype originated in an adult with an advanced solid tumor such as melanoma, head and neck, liver or kidney cancer. The CDR3 reads CASSGYGSGANVLTF. Read as DNA, the sequence is TGTGCCAGCAGCGGGTACGGCTCTGGGGCCAACGTCCTGACTTTC.